This T cell receptor (beta chain) was sequenced for a study of cytomegalovirus exposure and HLA in healthy donors. The PCR contained 60 Vbeta and 13 Jbeta primers. Profiled with immunoSEQ multiplex PCR; TCRdb holds only in-frame clones, not every one. The table lists some 65,000 clones, about 72% of them singletons. This clone was recorded only once. Per the germline V gene, CDR1 is SGHRS and CDR2 is YFSETQ. The CDR3 is made up of 14 amino acids. The trim removed 5 bases at V and 5 bases at J, leaving 8 bases unmatched. The rearrangement links TRBV5-1 to TRBJ1-2; 8 positions match TRBD1. The receptor's source is a girl under 18 in good health and CMV-seropositive. The sequenced sample consisted of PBMCs. DNA for the CDR3: TGCGCCAGCAGTGCGGACAGGGCCCTTTATGGCTACACCTTC. It encodes CASSADRALYGYTF.